The T cell receptor beta chain described here comes from a study of blood T cell repertoires in COVID-19. In the study overall: From T cells, B-cell-depleted T cells, or PBMCs came the material, which was cDNA or gDNA.

Using immunoSEQ multiplex PCR, the repertoire was profiled, and TCRdb retains in-frame clones only, with some absent. The sample yields some 160,000 clones, 89% seen once. Germline lookup yields CDR1 MRHNA and CDR2 SNTAGT. The CDR3 length is 13 residues. Trimming cost V 5 bases and J 2 bases; bases outside gene matches: 2. The chain carries TRBV6-4 and TRBJ1-1, with 7 bases that match TRBD1. The TCR sequence derives from a man aged 60 to 75 with acute or convalescent COVID-19. Sequenced material: peripheral blood. As DNA, the CDR3 is TGTGCCAGCAGTAGGGACAGAAACACTGAAGCTTTCTTT. It codes for CASSRDRNTEAFF.